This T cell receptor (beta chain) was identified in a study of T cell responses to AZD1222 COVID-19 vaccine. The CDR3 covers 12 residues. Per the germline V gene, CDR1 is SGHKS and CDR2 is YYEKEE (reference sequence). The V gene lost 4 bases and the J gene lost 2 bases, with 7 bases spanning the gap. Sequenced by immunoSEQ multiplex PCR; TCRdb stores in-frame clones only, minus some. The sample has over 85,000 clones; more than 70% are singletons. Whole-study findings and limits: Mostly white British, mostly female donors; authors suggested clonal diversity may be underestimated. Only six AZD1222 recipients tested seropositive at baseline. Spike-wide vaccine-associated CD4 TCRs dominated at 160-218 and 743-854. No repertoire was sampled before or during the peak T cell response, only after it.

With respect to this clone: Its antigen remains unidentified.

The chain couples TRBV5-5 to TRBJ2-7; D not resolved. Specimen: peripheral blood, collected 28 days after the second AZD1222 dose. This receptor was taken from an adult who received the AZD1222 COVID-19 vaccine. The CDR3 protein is CASSPSTYEQYF. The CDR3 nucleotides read TGTGCCAGCAGCCCGAGCACCTACGAGCAGTACTTC.